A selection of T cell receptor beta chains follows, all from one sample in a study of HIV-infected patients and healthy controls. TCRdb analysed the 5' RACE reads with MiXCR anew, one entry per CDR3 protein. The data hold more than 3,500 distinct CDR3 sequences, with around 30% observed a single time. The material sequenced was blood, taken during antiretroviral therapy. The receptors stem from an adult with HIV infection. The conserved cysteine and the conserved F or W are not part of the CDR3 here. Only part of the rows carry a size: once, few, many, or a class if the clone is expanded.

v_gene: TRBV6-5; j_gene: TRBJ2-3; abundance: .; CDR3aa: ATGGSTDTQY
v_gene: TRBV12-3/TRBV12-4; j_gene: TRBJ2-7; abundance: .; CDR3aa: ASSLVASGEQY
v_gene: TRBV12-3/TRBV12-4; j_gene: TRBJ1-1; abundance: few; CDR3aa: ASSRTGGSTEAF
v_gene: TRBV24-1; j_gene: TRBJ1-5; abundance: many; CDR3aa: ATSDDGVTQH
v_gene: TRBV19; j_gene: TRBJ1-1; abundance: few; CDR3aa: ASSRTGDTEAF
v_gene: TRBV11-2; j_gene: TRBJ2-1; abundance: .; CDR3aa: ASSSVAGDNEQF
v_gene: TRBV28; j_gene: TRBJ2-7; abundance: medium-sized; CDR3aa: ASQTPGQLTYEQY
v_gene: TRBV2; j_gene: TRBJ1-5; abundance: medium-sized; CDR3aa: ASSSARSNQPQH
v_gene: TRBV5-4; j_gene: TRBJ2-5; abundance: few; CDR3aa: ASSLRTGQETQY
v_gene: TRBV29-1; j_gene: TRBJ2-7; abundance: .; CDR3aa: SVGPSGGPSRGQY
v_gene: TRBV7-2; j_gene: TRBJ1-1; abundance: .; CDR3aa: ASSLAGTGKNTEAF
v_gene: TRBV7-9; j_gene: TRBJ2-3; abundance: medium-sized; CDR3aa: ASSSREGSTDTQY
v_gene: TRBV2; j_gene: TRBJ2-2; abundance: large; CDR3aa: ARGLPGGGELF
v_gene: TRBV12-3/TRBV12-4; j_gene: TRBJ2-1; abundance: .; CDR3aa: ASSLAMNEQF
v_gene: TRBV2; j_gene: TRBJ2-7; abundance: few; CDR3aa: ASSDGVLRGEQY
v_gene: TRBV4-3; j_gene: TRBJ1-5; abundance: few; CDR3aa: ASSQDSGRSQPQH
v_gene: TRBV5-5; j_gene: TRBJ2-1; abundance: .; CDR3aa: ASSSSPGRTYNEQF